The clone carrying this TCR beta chain was detected once. The antigen remains unidentified. This specimen belongs to a study of vaccination effects on CD4 cells after COVID-19. About the research overall: Participants each got two BNT162b2 or mRNA-1273 vaccine doses.

Study observations and caveats: Few convalescent patients, and no early post-infection timepoints, were available to the study.

The V end was cut by 4 bases, the J end by 4 bases, with 11 bases between. CDR3 length: 13 residues. The germline CDR1 and CDR2 sequences are SGHDT and YYEEEE. Within the ViraFEST assay, antigen-specific CD4+ T cells underwent expansion with viral peptide pools prior to sequencing. After more than 8 days in culture, the CD4+ T cells were isolated. Cultures of about 2 million PBMC per well contained around 11 IU/ml IL-2 plus 10 ug/ml peptides. Both day 3 and day 7 saw half the medium replaced with IL-2 medium. Libraries were prepared by immunoSEQ multiplex PCR; TCRdb keeps only in-frame clonotypes and omits some of them. Of tens of thousands of clones listed, approximately 74% were seen once; the top ten hold approximately 2%.

The input for sequencing was CD4+ T cells from PBMCs cultured with HCoV-229E spike peptides, taken before COVID-19 vaccination. The clonotype was recovered from a human donor who received a COVID-19 vaccine. The rearrangement links TRBV5-6 to TRBJ1-2, with a tentative D call TRBD1 (6 bases). CDR3 in amino acids: CASSRTAGYGYTF. The CDR3 DNA is TGTGCCAGCAGCAGGACAGCGGGCTATGGCTACACCTTC.